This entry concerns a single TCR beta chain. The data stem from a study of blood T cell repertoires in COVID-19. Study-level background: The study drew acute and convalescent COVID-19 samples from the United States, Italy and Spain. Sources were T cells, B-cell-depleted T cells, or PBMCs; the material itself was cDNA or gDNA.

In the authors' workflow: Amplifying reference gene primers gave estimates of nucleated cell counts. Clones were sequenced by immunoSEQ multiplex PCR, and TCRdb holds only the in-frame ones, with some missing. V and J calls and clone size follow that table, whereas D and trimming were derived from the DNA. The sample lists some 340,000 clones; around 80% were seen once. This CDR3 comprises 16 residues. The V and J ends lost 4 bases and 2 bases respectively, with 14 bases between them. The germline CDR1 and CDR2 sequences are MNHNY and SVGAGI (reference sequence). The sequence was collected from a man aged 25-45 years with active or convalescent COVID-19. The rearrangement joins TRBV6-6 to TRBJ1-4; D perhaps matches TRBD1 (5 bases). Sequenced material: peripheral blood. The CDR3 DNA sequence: TGTGCCAGCAGTTTCGGGGGGGGTAGTACTAATGAAAAACTGTTTTTT. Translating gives CASSFGGGSTNEKLFF.